The sequence of this TCR beta chain was determined in a study of blood T cell repertoires in COVID-19 (dated by TCRdb to the early 2020s). The study in broad terms: Samples from collaborators originated in the United States, Italy and Spain and spanned both the acute and convalescent phases of COVID-19. The material from the prospective study consisted of cDNA or gDNA derived from T cells, B-cell-depleted T cells, or PBMCs. Subjects who had been exposed to COVID-19, were actively infected with it, or had recovered from it provided the deeply sampled blood TCRbeta repertoires that made up the dataset. The repertoires were released in a freely available public database meant as a resource for research on the immune response to SARS-CoV-2. The samples were drawn from the first 160 participants of the ongoing ImmuneRACE study and from roughly 1,300 subjects provided by 6 global collaborators. Nearly every sample came with metadata listing a de-identified subject ID, COVID-19 status, age in years and sex. Where available, HLA class I and class II types were obtained from metadata supplied by the sample provider rather than from assay-based typing.

Whole blood was collected in K2EDTA tubes by collaborating institutions according to the institutions' own protocols. For TCRbeta analysis, collaborators shipped samples in one of three forms: frozen whole blood, isolated PBMCs, or DNA extracted from either of those sample types. About this clone itself: Its recognized antigen is unknown. No base-level quality is on record; no much larger clone is a single base apart.

General findings and caveats noted by the study authors: The quantity of clinical and demographic metadata differed by source and by participant and was supplied without curation.

TCRbeta CDR3 regions were amplified from genomic DNA by means of the immunoSEQ Assay, a bias-controlled multiplex PCR. The published analysis was carried out like this. Within the assay, amplification of reference gene primers was used to estimate how many nucleated cells each sample contained. To quantify the absolute abundance of each unique TCRbeta CDR3 rearrangement, sequence reads were collapsed and filtered. For each sample, productive Simpson clonality was calculated as the square root of Simpson's diversity index across productive rearrangements. Sourced from immuneACCESS, this table was stored by TCRdb with only in-frame sequences that have V and J called. A share of the clones is absent; for the studies checked, an unresolved V gene accounts for under half, and the remainder has no known explanation. The V and J calls and clone size are taken from that table; D and trimming were inferred from the DNA. The sample table holds 200,000 to 250,000 clones, of which about 88% were seen once. 4% to 6% of the sample is taken by the ten largest.

The TCR comes from a woman between 40 and 55 years old with acute or convalescent COVID-19. Sequenced material: peripheral blood.

CDR3 protein: CAWAQGVFQPQHF. The nucleotide sequence is given as TGTGCCTGGGCACAGGGTGTGTTCCAGCCCCAGCATTTT. Recombination linked TRBV30 to TRBJ1-5, with a tentative D gene TRBD1 over 6 matching bases. V loses 5 bases, J loses 7 bases, and the germline ends lie 15 bases apart. CDR3 length: 13 amino acids, cysteine to phenylalanine. The retained sequence is limited to the CDR3, 39 bases, with the frame set at the first base. The germline V gene (reference sequence) specifies GTSNPN as CDR1 and SVGIG as CDR2.